Below are 16 T cell receptor beta chains sequenced from a single sample in a study of T cells in localized non-small cell lung cancer. Only in-frame clones appear in the TCRdb table, and some are missing; sequencing was by immunoSEQ multiplex PCR. The repertoire holds some 30,000 clones, less than 95% seen once, with 12% in the top ten. The material sequenced was peripheral blood mononuclear cells, taken before any cancer treatment. The origin of the receptors is a female donor aged 60 or older with stage II lung adenocarcinoma.

The rearrangement links TRBV30 to TRBJ1-2, with 11 bases identical to TRBD1. V trimming: 5 bases; J trimming: 7 bases; junction bases outside the gene matches: 6. Germline V lookup: CDR1 GTSNPN, CDR2 SVGIG (reference sequence). This CDR3 contains 13 residues. The CDR3 nucleotides are TGTGCCTGGGGGACAGGGGGAGATGGTGGCTACACCTTC. Amino acids: CAWGTGGDGGYTF. Drawing the rest from reference TRBV30 and TRBJ1-2, the complete variable domain is SQTIHQWPATLVQPVGSPLSLECTVEGTSNPNLYWYRQAAGRGLQLLFYSVGIGQISSEVPQNLSASRPQDRQFILSSKKLLLSDSGFYLCAWGTGGDGGYTFGSGTRLTVV.

V and J are TRBV2 and TRBJ2-7, with a tentative D call TRBD2 (7 bases). The germline V and J ends were trimmed by 6 bases and 2 bases, with 14 bases remaining between them. The CDR3 is made up of 14 amino acids. CDR1 SNHLY and CDR2 FYNNEI come from the germline V gene. The CDR3 reads CASRGGASPYEQYF. The CDR3 DNA reads as TGTGCCAGCAGAGGGGGGGCCTCGCCCTACGAGCAGTACTTC.

The CDR3 sequence is CASSLVGGTSTDTQYF. CDR3 DNA sequence: TGTGCCAGCAGCTTAGTCGGGGGGACTAGCACAGATACGCAGTATTTT. The J gene is TRBJ2-3, the V gene TRBV11-2; 7 positions agree with TRBD2. Trimming took 1 base from V and 0 from J; bases not matched to a gene: 4. CDR3 length: 16 residues. CDR1 and CDR2 (germline): SGHAT, FQNNGV.

The chain combines TRBV19 with TRBJ1-1; D not resolved. CDR1 and CDR2 from the germline V gene are LNHDA and SQIVND (reference sequence). The CDR3 is 15 residues long. Trimming removed 2 bases from V and 1 base from J, with 11 bases in between. CDR3 nucleotides: TGTGCCAGTAGTATAAACGGAGGCGGGAACACTGAAGCTTTCTTT. This gives the protein CASSINGGGNTEAFF. Combining the CDR3 with reference TRBV19 and TRBJ1-1 gives the whole variable domain DGGITQSPKYLFRKEGQNVTLSCEQNLNHDAMYWYRQDPGQGLRLIYYSQIVNDFQKGDIAEGYSVSREKKESFPLTVTSAQKNPTAFYLCASSINGGGNTEAFFGQGTRLTVV.

The chain couples TRBV19 to TRBJ1-1, with no clear D. The CDR3 loop spans 13 amino acids. Per the germline V gene, CDR1 is LNHDA and CDR2 is SQIVND (reference sequence). V was cut by 7 bases and J by 4 bases, with 13 bases left in between. The DNA for the CDR3 is TGTGCCAGTAATTTTAAGGGTAGCACTGAAGCTTTCTTT. This sequence encodes CASNFKGSTEAFF.

This rearrangement joins TRBV4-3 to TRBJ2-6; possibly TRBD1 or TRBD2 for D (5 bases each). The CDR3 is 15 residues long. Trimming cost V 1 base and J 2 bases, with 6 bases left between them. The germline CDR1 and CDR2 sequences are LGHNA and YSLEER. DNA for the CDR3: TGCGCCAGCAGCCAAGGGGGGACTGGGGCCAACGTCCTGACTTTC. Its protein product is CASSQGGTGANVLTF.

The rearrangement uses TRBV4-3 and TRBJ2-7; no reliable D call. This CDR3 comprises 15 residues. Trimming left V 4 bases short and J 2 bases short, with 15 bases between. Germline assignment: CDR1 LGHNA and CDR2 YSLEER. In nucleotides, the CDR3 is TGCGCCAGCAGCCTACAACGACTGGGAACCTACGAGCAGTACTTC. Its protein is CASSLQRLGTYEQYF.

This clone was seen a handful of times. The CDR3 DNA is TGTGCCAGCAGCAGATGGGACAGGGGGTACCAAGAGACCCAGTACTTC. It specifies CASSRWDRGYQETQYF. The chain is built from TRBV11-2 and TRBJ2-5; 11 bases align to TRBD1. Germline trimming cut 5 bases from V and 0 bases from J; bases unmatched to any gene: 5. The V gene's germline CDR1 is SGHAT and CDR2 FQNNGV. The CDR3 has 16 residues.

This rearrangement joins TRBV28 to TRBJ1-1; D call uncertain. The CDR3 covers 13 residues. Germline V gene lookup returns CDR1 MDHEN and CDR2 SYDVKM. V was trimmed by 7 bases and J by 1 base, leaving 10 bases between them. In DNA, the CDR3 is TGTGCCAGCACAGTTTGGAGGAACACTGAAGCTTTCTTT. Residues: CASTVWRNTEAFF.

V is TRBV4-1 and J is TRBJ2-1; TRBD2 agrees at 14 bases. Looked up from germline, CDR1 is MGHRA and CDR2 is YSYEKL. The CDR3 covers 15 residues. V gave up 4 bases and J gave up 8 bases; unmatched junction bases: 4. For the CDR3, the DNA is TGCGCCAGCAGCCCTGGGACTAGCGGGAGCTATGAGCAGTTCTTC. Protein: CASSPGTSGSYEQFF.

The chain joins TRBV7-3 to TRBJ2-5; TRBD2 matches at 9 bases. The CDR3 consists of 14 residues. CDR1 SGHTA and CDR2 FQGTGA come from the germline V gene. V dropped 4 bases and J dropped 7; count of bases not matched to a gene: 7. The CDR3 DNA follows: TGTGCCAGCAGCTCTGGACTAGCGATTGGGACCCAGTACTTC. Its translation is CASSSGLAIGTQYF.

The chain combines TRBV5-1 with TRBJ1-1; weak D call: TRBD1 (6 bases). The CDR3 totals 14 residues. Trimming took 0 bases from V and 5 from J, leaving 11 bases between them. In germline, CDR1 is SGHRS, CDR2 YFSETQ. CDR3 residues: CASSLAPGDTEAFF. The CDR3 nucleotides read TGCGCCAGCAGCTTGGCCCCAGGGGATACTGAAGCTTTCTTT.

The rearrangement uses TRBV9 and TRBJ2-7; 9 bases match TRBD1. CDR1 is SGDLS and CDR2 is YYNGEE in the germline V gene. The CDR3 spans 17 residues. The V gene end was trimmed by 4 bases and the J gene end by 4 bases; junction bases not matched to a gene: 15. The DNA of the CDR3 is TGTGCCAGCAGCTCGCGCCCCCACCGGGACAGGGCATACGAGCAGTACTTC. Amino acids: CASSSRPHRDRAYEQYF.

V gene TRBV7-2 combines with J gene TRBJ2-1; 11 positions agree with TRBD2. The germline gives CDR1 SGHTA, CDR2 FQGNSA. V lost 5 bases and J lost 2; bases outside the gene matches: 5. The CDR3 has 16 amino acids. This CDR3 reads CASSETSGGTYNEQFF. The CDR3 DNA reads as TGTGCCAGCAGCGAAACTAGCGGGGGTACCTACAATGAGCAGTTCTTC.

V usage is TRBV9 and J usage is TRBJ2-2, with D possibly being TRBD1 (6 bases). CDR3 length: 17 amino acids. The germline gives CDR1 SGDLS, CDR2 YYNGEE. V was pared by 0 bases and J by 7 bases, with 19 bases between. The CDR3 DNA is TGTGCCAGCAGCGTAGCATCCAGTACAGGGTCGGACGGGGAGCTGTTTTTT. This gives the protein CASSVASSTGSDGELFF.

This clone was counted once. CDR3 coding DNA: TGTGCCAGCAGCGGGACAGGGGGCGCGGTATTCAATGAGCAGTTCTTC. It encodes CASSGTGGAVFNEQFF. The chain couples TRBV14 to TRBJ2-1; 12 bases are shared with TRBD1. This CDR3 region has 16 residues. Unmatched junction bases numbered 8, after V lost 5 bases and J lost 6 bases. Per germline, CDR1 SGHDN and CDR2 FVKESK.